This T cell receptor (beta chain) was recovered during a study of T cell responses to AZD1222 COVID-19 vaccine. A word on this clone: Its antigen is unknown.

Study-wide points: The repertoires were collected only after the peak T cell response. Just a handful of people given AZD1222 tested seropositive at baseline.

The table came from immunoSEQ multiplex PCR; TCRdb's copy has only in-frame clones and leaves some out. The sample lists approximately 100,000 clones, roughly nine tenths occurring once. The TCR originated in an adult in good health. The sequences come from peripheral blood, collected on day 0 of AZD1222 vaccination.

The chain's CDR3 is CASSFGGKGNQPQHF. The CDR3 DNA is TGTGCCAGCAGCTTTGGAGGAAAAGGAAATCAGCCCCAGCATTTT. The V call is TRBV7-2, the J call TRBJ1-5, with D hard to call. The CDR3 extends over 15 amino acids. Trimming took 3 bases from V and 4 from J, leaving 13 bases between them. Germline-derived CDR1 and CDR2 are SGHTA and FQGNSA.